This T cell receptor beta chain was sequenced in a study of identical twins. Study-level results: Diverse VJ usage suggested most zero-insertion clonotypes were not invariant T cells. Insertions were reduced in abundant cord blood beta clonotypes but not in memory repertoires. Low generation-probability sequences were in excess among twin-shared out-of-frame alpha sequences.

Trimming stripped 1 base from V and 4 bases from J, with 10 bases between. The CDR3 runs to 14 residues. TCRdb re-derived calls from the 5' RACE reads in MiXCR, one entry per CDR3 protein. The sample lists 200,000 to 300,000 distinct CDR3 sequences; about 10% were seen once. This clonotype was detected ten times or more. Antigen specificity is unknown. The chain employs TRBV12-3 or TRBV12-4 and TRBJ1-1; TRBD1 is a possible D gene (5 bases). Sequencing input: memory T cells sorted from blood. The sequence came from a man aged 50-60 years in good health. In DNA, the CDR3 is TGTGCCAGCAGTTTAGGCGGCGGGACCACTGAAGCTTTCTTT. The encoded protein is CASSLGGGTTEAFF.